The source of this T cell receptor (beta chain) is a study of diagnostic markers for celiac disease. CDR3 length: 14 amino acids. Germline CDR1 reads SGDLS; CDR2 reads YYNGEE. TCRdb reprocessed the reads and keeps a single row for each CDR3 protein, giving no DNA. The sample totals 5,500 to 7,000 distinct CDR3 sequences. This rearrangement joins TRBV9 to TRBJ1-2; TCRdb proposes TRBD1, but this gene call is untestable without DNA. Sequencing was performed on either unsorted cells or a sorted T cell fraction (not recorded which). This receptor was identified in a human donor. This table probably holds off-target reads from a library built for another chain. The CDR3 loop is CASSRQGDHYGYTF.